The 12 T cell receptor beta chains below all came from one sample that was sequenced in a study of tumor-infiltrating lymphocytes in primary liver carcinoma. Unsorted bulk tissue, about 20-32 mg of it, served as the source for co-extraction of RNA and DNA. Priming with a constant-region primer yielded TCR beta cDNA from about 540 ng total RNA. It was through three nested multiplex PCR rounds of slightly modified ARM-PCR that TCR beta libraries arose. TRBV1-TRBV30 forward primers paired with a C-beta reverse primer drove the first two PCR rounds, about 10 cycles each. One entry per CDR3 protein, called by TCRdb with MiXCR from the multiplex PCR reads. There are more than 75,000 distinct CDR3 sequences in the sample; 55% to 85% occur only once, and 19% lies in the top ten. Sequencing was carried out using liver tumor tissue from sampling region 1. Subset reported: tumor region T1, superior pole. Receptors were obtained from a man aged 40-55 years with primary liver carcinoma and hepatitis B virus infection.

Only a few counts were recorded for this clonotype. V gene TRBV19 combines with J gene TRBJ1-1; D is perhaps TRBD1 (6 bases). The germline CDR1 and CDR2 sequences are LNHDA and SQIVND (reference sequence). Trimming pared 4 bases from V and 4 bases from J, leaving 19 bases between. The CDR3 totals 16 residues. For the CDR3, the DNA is TGTGCCAGTAGTACTCTTCAGGGGAGAGGAGCCACTGAAGCTTTCTTT. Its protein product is CASSTLQGRGATEAFF.

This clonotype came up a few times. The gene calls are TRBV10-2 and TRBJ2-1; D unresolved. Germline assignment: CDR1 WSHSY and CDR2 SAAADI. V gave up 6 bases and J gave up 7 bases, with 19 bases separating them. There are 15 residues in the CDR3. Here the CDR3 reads CASSRYSRISNEQFF. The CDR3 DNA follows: TGCGCCAGCAGCCGATATTCCCGAATCTCGAATGAGCAGTTCTTC.

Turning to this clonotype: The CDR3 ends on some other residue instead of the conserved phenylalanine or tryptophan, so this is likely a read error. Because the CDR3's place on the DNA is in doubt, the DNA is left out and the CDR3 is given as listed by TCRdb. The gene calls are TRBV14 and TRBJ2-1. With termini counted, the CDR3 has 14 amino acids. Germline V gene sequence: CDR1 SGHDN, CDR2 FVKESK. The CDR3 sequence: CASSQYHYYNEQSV.

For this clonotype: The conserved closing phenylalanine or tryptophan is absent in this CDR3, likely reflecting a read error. CDR3 DNA: TGTGCCATCAGTGAGTCACAGGGTGCGAGGACCGGGGAGCTGTTTGTT. Translation gives CAISESQGARTGELFV. V and J are TRBV10-3 and TRBJ2-2, with D perhaps matching TRBD1 (6 bases). Germline V CDR1 and CDR2: ENHRY, SYGVKD. This CDR3 spans 16 amino acids. Deletions cut 0 bases from V and 5 bases from J, with 13 bases between.

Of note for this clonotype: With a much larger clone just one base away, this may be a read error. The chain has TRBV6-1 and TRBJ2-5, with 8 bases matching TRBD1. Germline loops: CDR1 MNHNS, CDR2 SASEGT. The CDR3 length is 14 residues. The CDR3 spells CASSVQGAKEAQYF. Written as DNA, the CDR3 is TGTGCCAGCAGTGTTCAGGGGGCAAAAGAGGCCCAGTACTTC.

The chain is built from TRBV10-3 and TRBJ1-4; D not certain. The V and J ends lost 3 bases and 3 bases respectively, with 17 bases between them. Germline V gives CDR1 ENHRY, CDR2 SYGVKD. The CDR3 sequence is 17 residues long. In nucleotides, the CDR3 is TGTGCCATCAGTGAATCGAACAGTGGGCAAGCTAATGAAAAACTGTTTTTT. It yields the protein CAISESNSGQANEKLFF.

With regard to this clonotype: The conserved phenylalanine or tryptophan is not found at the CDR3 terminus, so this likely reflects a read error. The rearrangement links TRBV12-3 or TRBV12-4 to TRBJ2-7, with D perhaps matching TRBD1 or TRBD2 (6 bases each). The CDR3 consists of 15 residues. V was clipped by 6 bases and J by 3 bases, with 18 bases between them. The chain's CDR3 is CASRSRVGGNYEQYY. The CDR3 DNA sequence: TGTGCCAGCAGGTCACGAGTAGGGGGGAACTACGAGCAGTACTAC.

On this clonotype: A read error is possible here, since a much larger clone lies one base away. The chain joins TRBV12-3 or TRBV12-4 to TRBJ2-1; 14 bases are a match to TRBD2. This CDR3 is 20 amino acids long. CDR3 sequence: CANSSTGLAGGGGEGNEQFF. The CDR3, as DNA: TGTGCCAACAGTTCGACCGGACTAGCGGGAGGCGGAGGAGAGGGCAATGAGCAGTTCTTC.

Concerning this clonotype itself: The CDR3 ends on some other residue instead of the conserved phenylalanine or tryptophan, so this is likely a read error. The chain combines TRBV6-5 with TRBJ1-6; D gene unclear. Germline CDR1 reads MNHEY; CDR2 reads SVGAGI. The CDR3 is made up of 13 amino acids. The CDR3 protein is CASSHEEDSPLHY. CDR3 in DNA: TGTGCCAGCAGCCACGAGGAGGATTCGCCCCTCCACTAT.

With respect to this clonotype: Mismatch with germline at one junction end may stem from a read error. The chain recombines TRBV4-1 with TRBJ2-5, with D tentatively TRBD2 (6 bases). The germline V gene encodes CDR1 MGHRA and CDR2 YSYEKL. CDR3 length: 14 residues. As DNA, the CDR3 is TGCGCCAACAGCCAAAACGGGGGCCAAGAGACCCAGTACTTC. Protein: CANSQNGGQETQYF.

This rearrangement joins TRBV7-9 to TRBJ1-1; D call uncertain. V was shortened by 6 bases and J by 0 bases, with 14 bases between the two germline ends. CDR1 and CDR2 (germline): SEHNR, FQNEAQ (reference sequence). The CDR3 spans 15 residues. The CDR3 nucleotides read TGTGCCAGCAGTCCTCAGGCGCTAATGAACACTGAAGCTTTCTTT. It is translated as CASSPQALMNTEAFF. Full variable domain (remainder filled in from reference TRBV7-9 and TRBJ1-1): DTGVSQNPRHKITKRGQNVTFRCDPISEHNRLYWYRQTLGQGPEFLTYFQNEAQLEKSRLLSDRFSAERPKGSFSTLEIQRTEQGDSAMYLCASSPQALMNTEAFFGQGTRLTVV.

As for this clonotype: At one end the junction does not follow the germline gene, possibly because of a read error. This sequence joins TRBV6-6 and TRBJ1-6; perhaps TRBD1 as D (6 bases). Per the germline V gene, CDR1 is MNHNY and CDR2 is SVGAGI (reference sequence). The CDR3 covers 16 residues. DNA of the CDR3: TGTACCAGCAGAGCACCGGACAGTGGAGAAAATTCACCCCTCCACTTT. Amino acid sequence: CTSRAPDSGENSPLHF.